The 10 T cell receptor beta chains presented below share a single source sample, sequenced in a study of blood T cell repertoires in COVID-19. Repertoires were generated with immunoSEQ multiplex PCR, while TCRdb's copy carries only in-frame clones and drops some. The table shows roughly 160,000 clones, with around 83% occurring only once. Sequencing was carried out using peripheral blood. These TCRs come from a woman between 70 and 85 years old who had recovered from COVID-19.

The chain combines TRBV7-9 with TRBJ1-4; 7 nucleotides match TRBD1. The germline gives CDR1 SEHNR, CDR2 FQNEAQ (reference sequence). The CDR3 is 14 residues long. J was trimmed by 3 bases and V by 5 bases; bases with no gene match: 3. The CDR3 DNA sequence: TGTGCCAGCAGCCGGGACAGAGCTAATGAAAAACTGTTTTTT. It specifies CASSRDRANEKLFF.

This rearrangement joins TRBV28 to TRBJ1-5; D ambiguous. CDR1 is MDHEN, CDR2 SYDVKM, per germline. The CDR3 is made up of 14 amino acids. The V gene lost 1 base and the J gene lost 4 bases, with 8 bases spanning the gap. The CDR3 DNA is TGTGCCAGCAGTTTATACCTCAGGAATCAGCCCCAGCATTTT. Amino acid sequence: CASSLYLRNQPQHF. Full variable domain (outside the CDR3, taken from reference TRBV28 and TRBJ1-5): DVKVTQSSRYLVKRTGEKVFLECVQDMDHENMFWYRQDPGLGLRLIYFSYDVKMKEKGDIPEGYSVSREKKERFSLILESASTNQTSMYLCASSLYLRNQPQHFGDGTRLSIL.

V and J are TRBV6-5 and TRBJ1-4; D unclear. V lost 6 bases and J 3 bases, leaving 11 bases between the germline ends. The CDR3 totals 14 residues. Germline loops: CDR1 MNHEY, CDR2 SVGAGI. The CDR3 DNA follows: TGTGCCAGCAGACCCTCCCCGGCTAATGAAAAACTGTTTTTT. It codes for CASRPSPANEKLFF.

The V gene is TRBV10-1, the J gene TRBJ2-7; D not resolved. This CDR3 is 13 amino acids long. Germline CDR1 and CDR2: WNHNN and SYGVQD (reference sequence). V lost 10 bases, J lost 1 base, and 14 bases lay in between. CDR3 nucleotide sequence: TGCGCCAATTACCCAGACTCGTCCTACGAGCAGTACTTC. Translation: CANYPDSSYEQYF.

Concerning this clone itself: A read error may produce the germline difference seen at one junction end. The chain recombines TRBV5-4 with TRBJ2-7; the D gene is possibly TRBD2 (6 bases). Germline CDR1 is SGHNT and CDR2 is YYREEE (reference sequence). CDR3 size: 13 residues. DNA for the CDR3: TGTGCCAGCAGCTTGGCGGAGGGTGGCCAGGCTCGCTTC. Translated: CASSLAEGGQARF.

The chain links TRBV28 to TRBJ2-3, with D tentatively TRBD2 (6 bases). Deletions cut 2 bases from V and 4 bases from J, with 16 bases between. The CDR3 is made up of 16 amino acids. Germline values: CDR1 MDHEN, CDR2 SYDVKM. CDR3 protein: CASSLKAAPGADTQYF. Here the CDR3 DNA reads TGTGCCAGCAGTTTAAAGGCAGCTCCGGGGGCAGATACGCAGTATTTT.

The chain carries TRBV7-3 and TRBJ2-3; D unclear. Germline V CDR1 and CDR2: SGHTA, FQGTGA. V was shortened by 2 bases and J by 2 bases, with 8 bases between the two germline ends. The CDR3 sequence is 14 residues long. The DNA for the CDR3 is TGTGCCAGCAGCTTAGGCGGAAACACAGATACGCAGTATTTT. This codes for CASSLGGNTDTQYF.

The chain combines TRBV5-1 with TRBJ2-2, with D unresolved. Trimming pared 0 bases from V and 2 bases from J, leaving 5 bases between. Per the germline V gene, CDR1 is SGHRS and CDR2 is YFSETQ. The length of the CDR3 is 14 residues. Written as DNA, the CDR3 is TGCGCCAGCAGCTTGGGGCCAAACACCGGGGAGCTGTTTTTT. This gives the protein CASSLGPNTGELFF.

The CDR3 sequence: CASRPTGAPHGYTF. The CDR3 region has the DNA TGTGCCAGCAGACCAACAGGGGCACCCCATGGCTACACCTTC. The chain couples TRBV6-4 to TRBJ1-2; TRBD1 agrees at 7 bases. This CDR3 region has 14 residues. V lost 6 bases to trimming and J lost 6 bases; unmatched junction nucleotides: 10. The V gene's germline CDR1 is MRHNA and CDR2 SNTAGT.

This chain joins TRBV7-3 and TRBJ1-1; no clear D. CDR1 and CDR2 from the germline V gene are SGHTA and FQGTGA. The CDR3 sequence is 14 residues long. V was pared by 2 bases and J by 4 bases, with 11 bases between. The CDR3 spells CASSLWAGLTEAFF. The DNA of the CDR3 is TGTGCCAGCAGCTTATGGGCAGGTCTCACTGAAGCTTTCTTT.